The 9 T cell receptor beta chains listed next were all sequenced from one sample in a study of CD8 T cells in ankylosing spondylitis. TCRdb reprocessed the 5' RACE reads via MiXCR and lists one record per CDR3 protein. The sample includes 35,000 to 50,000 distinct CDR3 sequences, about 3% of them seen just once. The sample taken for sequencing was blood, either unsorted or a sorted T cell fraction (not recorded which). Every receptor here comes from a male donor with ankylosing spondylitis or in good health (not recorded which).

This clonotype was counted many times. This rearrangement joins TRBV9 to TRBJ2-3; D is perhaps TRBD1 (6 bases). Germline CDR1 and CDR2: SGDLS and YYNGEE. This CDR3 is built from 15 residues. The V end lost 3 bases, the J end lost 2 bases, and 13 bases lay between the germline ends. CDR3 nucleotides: TGTGCCAGCAGCGACACAGGGCTTCCCACAGATACGCAGTATTTT. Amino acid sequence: CASSDTGLPTDTQYF.

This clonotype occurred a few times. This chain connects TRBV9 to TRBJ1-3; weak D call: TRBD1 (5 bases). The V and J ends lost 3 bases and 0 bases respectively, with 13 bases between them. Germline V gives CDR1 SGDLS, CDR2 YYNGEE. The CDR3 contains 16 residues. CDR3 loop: CASSATGRSSGNTIYF. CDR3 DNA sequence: TGTGCCAGCAGCGCCACAGGACGGTCCTCTGGAAACACCATATATTTT.

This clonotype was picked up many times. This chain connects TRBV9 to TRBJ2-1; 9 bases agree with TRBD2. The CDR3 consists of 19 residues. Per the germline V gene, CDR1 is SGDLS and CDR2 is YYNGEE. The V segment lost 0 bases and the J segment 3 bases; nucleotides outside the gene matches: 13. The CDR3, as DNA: TGTGCCAGCAGCGTAGGCCCGAAGGTGCGGGAGGGCCACTACAATGAGCAGTTCTTC. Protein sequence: CASSVGPKVREGHYNEQFF.

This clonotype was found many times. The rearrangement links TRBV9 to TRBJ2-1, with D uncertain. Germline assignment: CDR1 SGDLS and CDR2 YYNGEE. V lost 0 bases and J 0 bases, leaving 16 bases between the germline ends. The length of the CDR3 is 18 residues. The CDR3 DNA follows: TGTGCCAGCAGCGTAGAGCTGGAACAGTCGAGCTCCTACAATGAGCAGTTCTTC. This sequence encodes CASSVELEQSSSYNEQFF.

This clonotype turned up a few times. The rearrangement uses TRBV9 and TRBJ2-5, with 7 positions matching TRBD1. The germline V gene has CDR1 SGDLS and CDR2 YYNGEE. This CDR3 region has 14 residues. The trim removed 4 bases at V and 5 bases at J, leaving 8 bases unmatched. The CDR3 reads CASSPRQGMETQYF. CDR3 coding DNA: TGTGCCAGCAGCCCCCGACAGGGAATGGAGACCCAGTACTTC.

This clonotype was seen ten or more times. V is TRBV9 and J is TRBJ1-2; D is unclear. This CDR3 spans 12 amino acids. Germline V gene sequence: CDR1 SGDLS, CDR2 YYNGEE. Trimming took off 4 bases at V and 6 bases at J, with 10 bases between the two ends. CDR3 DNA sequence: TGTGCCAGCAGCCCCGACCCTCATGGCTACACCTTC. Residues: CASSPDPHGYTF.

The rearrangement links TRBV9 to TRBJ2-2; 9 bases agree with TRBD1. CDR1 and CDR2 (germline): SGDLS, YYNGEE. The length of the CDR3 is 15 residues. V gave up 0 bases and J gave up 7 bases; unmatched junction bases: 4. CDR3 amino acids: CASSVVTGGVGELFF. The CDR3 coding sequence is TGTGCCAGCAGCGTAGTGACAGGGGGAGTCGGGGAGCTGTTTTTT.

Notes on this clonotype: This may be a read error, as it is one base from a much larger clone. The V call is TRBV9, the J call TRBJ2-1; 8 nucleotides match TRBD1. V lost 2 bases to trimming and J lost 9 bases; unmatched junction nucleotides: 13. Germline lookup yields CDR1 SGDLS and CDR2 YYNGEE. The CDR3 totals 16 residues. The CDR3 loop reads CASSVRGLGAQSEQFF. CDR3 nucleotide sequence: TGTGCCAGCAGCGTCAGGGGGCTGGGGGCCCAAAGTGAGCAGTTCTTC.

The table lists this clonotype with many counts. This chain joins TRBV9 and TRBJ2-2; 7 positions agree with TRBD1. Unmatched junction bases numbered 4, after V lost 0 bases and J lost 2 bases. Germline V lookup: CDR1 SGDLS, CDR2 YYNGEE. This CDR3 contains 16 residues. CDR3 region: CASSVAGTANTGELFF. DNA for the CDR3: TGTGCCAGCAGCGTAGCTGGGACAGCTAACACCGGGGAGCTGTTTTTT.